The 11 T cell receptor beta chains reported below all come from one sample, sequenced in a study of T-cell reconstitution after alpha-beta-depleted transplantation in children. Preparation of the TCRbeta library involved a method that used unique molecular identifiers. Via MiXCR, TCRdb re-called the PCR reads, giving one row per CDR3 protein. This sample has 670,000 or so distinct CDR3 sequences; roughly 13% occur once, and the top ten carry 0.79%. The sample was PBMCs, taken before TCRalphabeta/CD19-depleted stem cell transplant. The receptors derive from a girl aged 2 to 10 with congenital amegakaryocytic thrombocytopenia, due to receive a stem cell transplant.

In this sample, this clonotype turned up a few times. The J gene is TRBJ1-6, the V gene TRBV12-3 or TRBV12-4; no clear D. V gave up 3 bases and J gave up 7 bases, with 7 bases separating them. This CDR3 has 13 amino acids. In DNA, the CDR3 is TGTGCCAGCAGTTTTGGCGAAAATTCACCCCTCCACTTT. Protein product: CASSFGENSPLHF.

This clonotype came up many times. The rearrangement uses TRBV5-1 and TRBJ2-1; D call uncertain. CDR1 is SGHRS and CDR2 is YFSETQ in the germline V gene. The length of the CDR3 is 15 residues. The ends were cut back, 4 bases at V and 0 bases at J, with 11 bases in the middle. The CDR3 loop reads CASSKERSSYNEQFF. CDR3 DNA sequence: TGCGCCAGCAGCAAAGAGAGGAGCTCCTACAATGAGCAGTTCTTC. Variable domain in full (rest from reference TRBV5-1 and TRBJ2-1): KAGVTQTPRYLIKTRGQQVTLSCSPISGHRSVSWYQQTPGQGLQFLFEYFSETQRNKGNFPGRFSGRQFSNSRSEMNVSTLELGDSALYLCASSKERSSYNEQFFGPGTRLTVL.

This clonotype was found many times. This chain connects TRBV10-3 to TRBJ1-4; D ambiguous. There are 10 residues in the CDR3. Per the germline V gene, CDR1 is ENHRY and CDR2 is SYGVKD. Trimming took off 10 bases at V and 6 bases at J, with 6 bases between the two ends. The CDR3 here is CATVDEKLFF. The CDR3 nucleotides are TGTGCCACTGTGGATGAAAAACTGTTTTTT.

The V and J genes are TRBV6-1 and TRBJ2-1, with TRBD2 identical over 15 bases. Germline values: CDR1 MNHNS, CDR2 SASEGT. The CDR3 totals 18 residues. V lost 6 bases to trimming and J lost 6 bases; unmatched junction nucleotides: 12. The CDR3 sequence: CASSRTSGRAWWGNEQFF. CDR3 DNA sequence: TGTGCCAGCAGCAGGACTAGCGGGAGGGCCTGGTGGGGCAATGAGCAGTTCTTC.

This chain uses TRBV5-1 with TRBJ2-1; D is undetermined. Germline V gene data show CDR1 as SGHRS and CDR2 as YFSETQ. V lost 4 bases and J 8 bases, leaving 10 bases between the germline ends. The CDR3 loop spans 12 amino acids. The CDR3 DNA reads TGCGCCAGCAGCGTTAATGGCTATGAGCAGTTCTTC. Translation: CASSVNGYEQFF.

This clonotype was observed at least ten times. The rearrangement links TRBV7-2 to TRBJ2-3; D perhaps matches TRBD1 (5 bases). Germline CDR1 reads SGHTA; CDR2 reads FQGNSA. The ends were cut back, 5 bases at V and 2 bases at J, with 8 bases in the middle. The CDR3 has 13 residues. The CDR3 nucleotides are TGTGCCAGCAGCCGACAGTCCACAGATACGCAGTATTTT. Protein: CASSRQSTDTQYF. The full variable domain, with the rest looked up from reference TRBV7-2 and TRBJ2-3, is GAGVSQSPSNKVTEKGKDVELRCDPISGHTALYWYRQSLGQGLEFLIYFQGNSAPDKSGLPSDRFSAERTGGSVSTLTIQRTQQEDSAVYLCASSRQSTDTQYFGPGTRLTVL.

The V gene is TRBV15, the J gene TRBJ2-3; D tentatively reads TRBD1 or TRBD2 (6 bases each). CDR1 is LNHNV and CDR2 is YYDKDF in the germline V gene (reference sequence). CDR3 length: 14 amino acids. V lost 8 bases, J lost 0 bases, and 12 bases lay in between. The CDR3 here is CATRGTYSTDTQYF. CDR3 nucleotides: TGTGCCACCCGCGGGACATACAGCACAGATACGCAGTATTTT. Full variable domain (missing parts from reference TRBV15 and TRBJ2-3): DAMVIQNPRYQVTQFGKPVTLSCSQTLNHNVMYWYQQKSSQAPKLLFHYYDKDFNNEADTPDNFQSRRPNTSFCFLDIRSPGLGDTAMYLCATRGTYSTDTQYFGPGTRLTVL.

The chain recombines TRBV4-1 with TRBJ2-3; no clear D. The CDR3 spans 18 residues. Germline V lookup: CDR1 MGHRA, CDR2 YSYEKL. V lost 4 bases to trimming and J lost 5 bases, with 25 bases between them. This CDR3 reads CASSPWTQNVERIDTQYF. The CDR3 DNA sequence: TGCGCCAGCAGCCCTTGGACCCAAAACGTCGAAAGAATAGATACGCAGTATTTT.

The J gene is TRBJ2-5, the V gene TRBV5-1, with 7 bases matching TRBD1. V trimming: 5 bases; J trimming: 5 bases; junction bases outside the gene matches: 9. There are 14 residues in the CDR3. The V gene's germline CDR1 is SGHRS and CDR2 YFSETQ. The CDR3 loop is CASRRTGTIETQYF. The CDR3 coding sequence is TGCGCCAGCAGACGGACAGGTACCATTGAGACCCAGTACTTC.

The chain is built from TRBV28 and TRBJ2-7, with TRBD1 identical over 10 bases. With V trimmed by 6 bases and J by 3 bases, 5 bases remained unmatched. The V gene's germline CDR1 is MDHEN and CDR2 SYDVKM. The CDR3 has 14 amino acids. The CDR3, as DNA: TGTGCCAGCAGCGACAGGGGGCCCATCTACGAGCAGTACTTC. It translates to CASSDRGPIYEQYF.

This clonotype was detected ten times or more. This chain links TRBV5-1 with TRBJ2-1, with a possible D match to TRBD1 (5 bases). Trimming took off 7 bases at V and 4 bases at J, with 15 bases between the two ends. The germline gives CDR1 SGHRS, CDR2 YFSETQ. The CDR3 runs to 14 residues. The CDR3 region is CASATGSPYNEQFF. The CDR3 nucleotides read TGCGCCAGCGCTACAGGTTCTCCTTACAATGAGCAGTTCTTC.